This TCR beta chain was observed in a study of Graves' ophthalmopathy and Graves' hyperthyroidism listed by TCRdb under 2018. As for the study more broadly: Peripheral blood was collected at initial diagnosis, prior to any treatment. In about six hyperthyroidism patients, the T-cell repertoire of thyroid tissue was compared with the T-cell repertoire of blood. An independent validation cohort was composed of fewer than 20 hyperthyroidism patients and around 16 patients who later progressed from hyperthyroidism to ophthalmopathy. The 90 or so discovery patients were randomly split 7:3 into training and test sets. Following sample collection, hyperthyroidism patients were given methimazole at a starting dose of 30 mg daily, and ophthalmopathy patients were given high-dose intravenous methylprednisolone. TCR beta repertoire signatures were used to distinguish Graves' ophthalmopathy from Graves' hyperthyroidism and to predict progression to ophthalmopathy. To explore V-J signatures distinguishing ophthalmopathy from hyperthyroidism, a discovery set of about a hundred patients (roughly 45 ophthalmopathy, some 57 stable hyperthyroidism) was enrolled. In total, some 140 blood samples were TCR-sequenced: approximately 42 ophthalmopathy, under 85 hyperthyroidism and approximately 17 hyperthyroidism-to-ophthalmopathy patients. The research as a whole found: Sample size was not statistically predetermined, and group allocation was not concealed from the investigators. Most of the expanded thyroid clonotypes with a frequency above 0.001 were also detected in blood, and it was suggested that the thyroid immune response may be reflected by blood repertoires. In validation, the model predicted ophthalmopathy progression with about 70% sensitivity and around 72% specificity; some 13 predicted patients were CT-confirmed with GO in a median of 6.5 months. Ophthalmopathy was separated from stable hyperthyroidism by the 13-signature model with around 88% sensitivity and less than 82% specificity in cross-validation and with 80%/75% in the test set.

For repertoire sequencing, TCR beta CDR3 regions were amplified from RNA transcripts. The first round of RT-PCR was done with HTBI primers and the Qiagen OneStep RT-PCR kit, and was followed by a second round of multiplex PCR, then size selection and purification. Libraries were sequenced paired-end with 100 bp reads on an Illumina HiSeq2000. The authors' pipeline ran thus. SOAPnuke was used for read processing, and reads with adapters, uncalled bases, a mean Phred below 15, or no exact constant-primer or identifier match were discarded. COPE v1.2.5 was used to merge high-quality paired reads. Each unique nucleotide sequence was treated as a clonotype, and MiTCR v1.1 was used to align the clonotypes to the IMGT TRB V, D and J references. The analysis was limited to V-J combinations with a frequency above 0.0001, which together covered approximately 99% of the repertoires. A TCR clonal expansion and chaos score per V-J combination was defined as the ratio of F50 clonal expansion to chaos observed in the TCRdist matrix. Welch's t-statistics and random forest were used to narrow the features down to around 12 V-J combinations, which were then fed into a naive Bayes classifier. The similarity between thyroid and blood repertoires was quantified using the Morisita-Horn index. TCRdb itself trimmed the public reads at Q25 with fastp, ran MiXCR and retained productive beta chains. Every entry covers one CDR3 protein and lists the most common genes and DNA from its rows. These V and J calls are TCRdb output, not the study's own analysis. For this sample the table gives about 380,000 distinct CDR3 sequences, of which less than 20% were detected only once. Of the sample, approximately 7% falls within the top ten clones.

Based on the germline V gene (reference sequence), the CDR1 and CDR2 sequences are DFQATT and SNEGSKA. CDR3 length: 14 amino acids, cysteine to phenylalanine. The CDR3 DNA has 42 bases and is translated from base 1. Trimming leaves V shorter by 5 bases and J shorter by 5 bases, with the junction holding 6 bases beyond the gene matches. This clonotype was detected only a few times. The clone's antigen remains unknown. Base-call qualities are not available, and no considerably larger clone is one nucleotide away. Stable hyperthyroidism was defined as no progression to ophthalmopathy within 18 months of follow-up. Patients with hyperthyroidism were aged 18 to 65 years, had been newly diagnosed, and had a disease duration of less than 2 months. Patients with other autoimmune diseases, uncontrolled infections, pregnancy or lactation were excluded from the study. Diagnosis was based on clinical symptoms, serum thyroxine, TRAb, thyroid ultrasound and orbital computed tomography. PBMCs were isolated from 7.5 to 10 ml of fresh peripheral blood by Ficoll-Paque density gradient centrifugation. Total RNA was extracted with Trizol reagent and quality-checked on an Agilent 2100 Bioanalyzer.

The chain joins TRBV20-1 to TRBJ2-7, and 13 junctional nucleotides match TRBD2. This TCR came from a woman aged 18-30 years with stable Graves' hyperthyroidism. Donor details come from another sample of the same person, matched by shared clones. Sequenced material: peripheral blood. The sequenced DNA is TGCAGTGCTCCGACTAGCGGGGGGCTGAACGAGCAGTACTTC. Its protein reads: CSAPTSGGLNEQYF.